This note documents a single T cell receptor beta chain sequence. The data originate from a study of CD8 T cells in Susac syndrome. RNA in amounts of roughly 0.5 to 1 ug was reverse transcribed with random hexamers. Amplification of the TCR beta CDR3 was carried out by immunoSEQ multiplex PCR, which spanned a total of 54 Vbeta and 13 Jbeta segments. TCRdb redid the calling of the immunoSEQ multiplex PCR reads with MiXCR, one entry per CDR3 protein. The data hold 150,000 to 200,000 distinct CDR3 sequences, with around 96% observed a single time. The sequence was obtained from a human donor with multiple sclerosis. The sequencing input was CD4+ T cells from PBMCs.

The CDR3 here is CASSQRQQLYGYTF. The CDR3 DNA follows: TGCGCCAGCAGCCAGCGCCAGCAGCTCTATGGCTACACCTTC. The chain joins TRBV4-1 to TRBJ1-2, with no clear D. The CDR3 contains 14 residues. Trimming took 3 bases from V and 4 from J, leaving 12 bases between them. Germline V gives CDR1 MGHRA, CDR2 YSYEKL.